The T cell receptor (beta chain) under discussion was sequenced for a study of blood T cell repertoires in COVID-19. Whole-study context: Acute and convalescent COVID-19 specimens originated in the United States, Italy and Spain. Sample material is recorded as cDNA or gDNA derived from T cells, B-cell-depleted T cells, or PBMCs.

V lost 2 bases to trimming and J lost 7 bases, with 14 bases between them. This CDR3 has 15 residues. In germline, CDR1 is KGHSH, CDR2 LQKENI. TCRdb keeps only in-frame clones here, not all; method: immunoSEQ multiplex PCR. Of 90,000 to 120,000 clones listed, around 91% are singletons. The TCR comes from an elderly woman with acute or convalescent COVID-19. Sequencing was performed on peripheral blood. The J gene is TRBJ1-4, the V gene TRBV18, with D perhaps matching TRBD1 (6 bases). CDR3 nucleotide sequence: TGTGCCAGCTCACCAAAGCACAGGGCGCCTGAAAAACTGTTTTTT. Translated, it gives CASSPKHRAPEKLFF.